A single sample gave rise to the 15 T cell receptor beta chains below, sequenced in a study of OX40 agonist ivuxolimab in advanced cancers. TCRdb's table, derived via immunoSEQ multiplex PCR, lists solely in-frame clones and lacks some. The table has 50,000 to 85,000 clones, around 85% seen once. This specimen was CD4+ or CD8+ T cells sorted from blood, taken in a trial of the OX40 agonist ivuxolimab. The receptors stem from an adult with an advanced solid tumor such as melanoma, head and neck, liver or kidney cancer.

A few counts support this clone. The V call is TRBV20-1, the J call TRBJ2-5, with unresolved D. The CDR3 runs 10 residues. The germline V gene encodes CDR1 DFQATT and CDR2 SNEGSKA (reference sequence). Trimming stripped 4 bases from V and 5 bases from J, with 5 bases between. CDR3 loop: CSAKGETQYF. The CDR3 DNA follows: TGCAGTGCTAAAGGGGAGACCCAGTACTTC.

Here the CDR3 reads CASSRGDSYEQYF. DNA of the CDR3: TGTGCCAGTAGTAGGGGAGACTCCTACGAGCAGTACTTC. This chain links TRBV19 with TRBJ2-7; D might be TRBD2 (5 bases). The CDR3 runs 13 residues. V shed 4 bases and J shed 0 bases, with 7 bases lying between them. Germline lookup yields CDR1 LNHDA and CDR2 SQIVND (reference sequence).

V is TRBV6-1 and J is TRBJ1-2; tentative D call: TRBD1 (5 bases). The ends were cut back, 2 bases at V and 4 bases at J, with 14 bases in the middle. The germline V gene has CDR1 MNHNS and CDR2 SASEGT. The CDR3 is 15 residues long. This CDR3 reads CASSELWAQGYGYTF. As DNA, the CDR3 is TGTGCCAGCAGTGAATTATGGGCCCAGGGCTATGGCTACACCTTC.

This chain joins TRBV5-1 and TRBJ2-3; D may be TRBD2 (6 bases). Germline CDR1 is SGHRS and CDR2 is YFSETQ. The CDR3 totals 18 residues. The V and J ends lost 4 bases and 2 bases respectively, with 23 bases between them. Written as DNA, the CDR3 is TGCGCCAGCAGCACGGGACTGAACCCATCTTCTTTCACAGATACGCAGTATTTT. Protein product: CASSTGLNPSSFTDTQYF. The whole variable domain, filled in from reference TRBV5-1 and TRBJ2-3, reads KAGVTQTPRYLIKTRGQQVTLSCSPISGHRSVSWYQQTPGQGLQFLFEYFSETQRNKGNFPGRFSGRQFSNSRSEMNVSTLELGDSALYLCASSTGLNPSSFTDTQYFGPGTRLTVL.

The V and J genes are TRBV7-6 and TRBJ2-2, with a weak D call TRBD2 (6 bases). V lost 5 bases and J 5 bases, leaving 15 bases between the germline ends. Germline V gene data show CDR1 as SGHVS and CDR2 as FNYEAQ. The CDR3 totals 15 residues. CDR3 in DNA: TGTGCCAGCAGCCCTGAGACTAGAAGGACCGGGGAGCTGTTTTTT. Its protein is CASSPETRRTGELFF.

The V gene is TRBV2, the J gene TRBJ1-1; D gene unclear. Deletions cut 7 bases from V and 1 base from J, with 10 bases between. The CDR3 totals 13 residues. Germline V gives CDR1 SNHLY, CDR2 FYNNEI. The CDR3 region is CASTLRGNTEAFF. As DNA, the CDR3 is TGTGCCAGCACCCTGCGGGGGAACACTGAAGCTTTCTTT.

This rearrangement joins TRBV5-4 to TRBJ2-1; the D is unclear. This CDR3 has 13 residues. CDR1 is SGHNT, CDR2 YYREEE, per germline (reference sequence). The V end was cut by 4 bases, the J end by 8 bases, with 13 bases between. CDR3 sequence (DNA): TGTGCCAGCAGCAGGGTCGACCTCGATGAGCAGTTCTTC. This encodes CASSRVDLDEQFF.

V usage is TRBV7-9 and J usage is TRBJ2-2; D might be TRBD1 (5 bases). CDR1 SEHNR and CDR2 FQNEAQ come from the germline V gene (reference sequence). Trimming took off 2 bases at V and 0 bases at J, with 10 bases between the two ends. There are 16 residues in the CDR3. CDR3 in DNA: TGTGCCAGCAGCTTAACGACAGACGCGAACACCGGGGAGCTGTTTTTT. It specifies CASSLTTDANTGELFF.

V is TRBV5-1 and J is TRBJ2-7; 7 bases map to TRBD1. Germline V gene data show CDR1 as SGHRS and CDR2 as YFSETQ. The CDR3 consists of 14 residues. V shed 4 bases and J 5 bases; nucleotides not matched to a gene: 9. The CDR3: CASSRDRATNEQYF. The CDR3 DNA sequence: TGCGCCAGCAGCCGGGACAGAGCCACTAACGAGCAGTACTTC.

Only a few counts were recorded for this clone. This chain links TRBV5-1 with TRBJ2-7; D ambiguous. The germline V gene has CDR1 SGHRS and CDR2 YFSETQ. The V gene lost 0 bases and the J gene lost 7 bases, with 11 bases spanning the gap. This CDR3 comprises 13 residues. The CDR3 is CASSLEGRWEQYF. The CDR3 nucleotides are TGCGCCAGCAGCTTGGAAGGCCGCTGGGAGCAGTACTTC.

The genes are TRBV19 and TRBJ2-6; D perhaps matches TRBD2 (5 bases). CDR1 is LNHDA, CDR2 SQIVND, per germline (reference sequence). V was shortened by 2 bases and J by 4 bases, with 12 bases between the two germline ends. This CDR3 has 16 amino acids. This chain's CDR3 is CASSIPGVVGANVLTF. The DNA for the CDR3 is TGTGCCAGTAGTATACCCGGGGTGGTGGGGGCCAACGTCCTGACTTTC.

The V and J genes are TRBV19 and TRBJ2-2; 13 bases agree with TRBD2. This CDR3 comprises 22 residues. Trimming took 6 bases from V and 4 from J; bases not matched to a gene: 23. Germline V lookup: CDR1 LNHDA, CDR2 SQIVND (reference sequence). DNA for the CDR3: TGTGCCAGTAGCCCTTGGTTGACGGGACTAGCGGGAAGACCCGGCGGCACCGGGGAGCTGTTTTTT. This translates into CASSPWLTGLAGRPGGTGELFF.

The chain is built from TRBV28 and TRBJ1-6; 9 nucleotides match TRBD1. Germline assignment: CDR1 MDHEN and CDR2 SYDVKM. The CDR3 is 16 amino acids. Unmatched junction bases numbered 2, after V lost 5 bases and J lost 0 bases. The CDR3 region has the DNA TGTGCCAGCAGTCAGACAGGGGGCTCCTATAATTCACCCCTCCACTTT. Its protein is CASSQTGGSYNSPLHF.

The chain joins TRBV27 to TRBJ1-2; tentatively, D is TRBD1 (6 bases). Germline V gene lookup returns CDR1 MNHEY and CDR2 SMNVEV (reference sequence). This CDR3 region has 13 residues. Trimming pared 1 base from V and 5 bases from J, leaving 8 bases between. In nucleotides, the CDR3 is TGTGCCAGCAGTTTATGGCAGGGGTATGGCTACACCTTC. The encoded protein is CASSLWQGYGYTF.

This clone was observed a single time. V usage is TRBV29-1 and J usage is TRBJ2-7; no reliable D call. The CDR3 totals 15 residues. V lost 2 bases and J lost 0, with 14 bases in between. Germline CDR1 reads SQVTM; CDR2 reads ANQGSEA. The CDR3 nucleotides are TGCAGCGTTGAATTAAGGGCCTCCAGCTCCTACGAGCAGTACTTC. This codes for CSVELRASSSYEQYF.